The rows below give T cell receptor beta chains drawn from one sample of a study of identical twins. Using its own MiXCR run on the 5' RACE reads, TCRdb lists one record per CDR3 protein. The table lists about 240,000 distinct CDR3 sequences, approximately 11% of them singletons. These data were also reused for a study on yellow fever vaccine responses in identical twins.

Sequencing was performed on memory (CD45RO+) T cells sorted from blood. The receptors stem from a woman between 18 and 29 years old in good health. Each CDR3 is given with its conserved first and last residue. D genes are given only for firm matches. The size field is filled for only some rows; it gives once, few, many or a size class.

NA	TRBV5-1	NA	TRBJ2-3	TGCGCCAGCAGCTTGACTGGAGTCCGGGATACGCAGTATTTT	CASSLTGVRDTQYF
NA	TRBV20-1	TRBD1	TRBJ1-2	TGCAGTGCCACGGACAGGAACTATGGCTACACCTTC	CSATDRNYGYTF
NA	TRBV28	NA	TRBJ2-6	TGTGCCAGCAGTTCCCGGGGGTGGCCCTCTGGGGCCAACGTCCTGACTTTC	CASSSRGWPSGANVLTF
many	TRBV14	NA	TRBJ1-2	TGTGCCAGCAGCCCCGGGACTGTATATGGCTACACCTTC	CASSPGTVYGYTF
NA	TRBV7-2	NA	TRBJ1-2	TGTGCCAGCAGCTTAGGGATCATCCCCGATGGCTACACCTTC	CASSLGIIPDGYTF
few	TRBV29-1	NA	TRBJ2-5	TGCAGCGTTGAACTAGCGCTCCAAGAGACCCAGTACTTC	CSVELALQETQYF
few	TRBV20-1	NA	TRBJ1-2	TGCAGTGCTAGGAGCGGGGGGGCGCAGGGCTACACCTTC	CSARSGGAQGYTF
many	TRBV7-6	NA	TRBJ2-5	TGTGCCAGCAGCTCTGGACCCTTAGTGGCGACCCAGTACTTC	CASSSGPLVATQYF
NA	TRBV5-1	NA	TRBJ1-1	TGCGCCAGTAGGGACGGCTTGTGGGCTTTCTTT	CASRDGLWAFF
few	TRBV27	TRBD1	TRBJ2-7	TGTGCCAAAACCGGGACAGGGGCTTCCCCGAGCTCCTACGAGCAGTACTTC	CAKTGTGASPSSYEQYF
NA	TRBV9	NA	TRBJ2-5	TGTGCCAGCAGTGAAATAGGAGGGATACAAGAGACCCAGTACTTC	CASSEIGGIQETQYF
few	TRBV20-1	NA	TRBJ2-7	TGCAGTGCCCCGGTGGAGGGGCTATACGAGCAGTACTTC	CSAPVEGLYEQYF
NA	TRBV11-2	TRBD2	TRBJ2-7	TGTGCCAGCAGCTTTACTAGCGTAAGCTCCTACGAGCAGTACTTC	CASSFTSVSSYEQYF
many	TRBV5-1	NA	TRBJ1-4	TGCGCCAGCAGCTTGAGTTCGGCAGGTCGTTCGGGTAATGAAAAACTGTTTTTT	CASSLSSAGRSGNEKLFF
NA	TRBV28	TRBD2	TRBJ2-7	TGTGCCAGCAGACGGGGGGGGAGTACCTACGAGCAGTACTTC	CASRRGGSTYEQYF
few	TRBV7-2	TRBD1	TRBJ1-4	TGTGCCAGCAGCTTAGGGCGGGGGACAGGGTCTGAAAAACTGTTTTTT	CASSLGRGTGSEKLFF
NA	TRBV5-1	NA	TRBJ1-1	TGCGCCAGCAGTGAGGAAGCGGGGCGCTCGAACACTGAAGCTTTCTTT	CASSEEAGRSNTEAFF
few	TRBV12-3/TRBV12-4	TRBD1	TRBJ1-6	TGTGCCAGCATCAGGACAGGGGGTAATTCACCCCTCCACTTT	CASIRTGGNSPLHF
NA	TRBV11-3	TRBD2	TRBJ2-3	TGTGCCAGCGCCCAGGGAGCGGGAGGGTCGGCAGATACGCAGTATTTT	CASAQGAGGSADTQYF
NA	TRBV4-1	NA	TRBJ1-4	TGCGCCAGCAGCCAAGTAGCTGAAAAACTGTTTTTT	CASSQVAEKLFF
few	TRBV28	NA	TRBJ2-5	TGTGCCAGCACCGGTTGGGCAGAGACCCAGTACTTC	CASTGWAETQYF
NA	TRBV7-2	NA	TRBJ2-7	TGTGCCAGCAGCTCCGCCTTCTCCTACGAGCAGTACTTC	CASSSAFSYEQYF
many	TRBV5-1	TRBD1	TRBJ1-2	TGCGCCAGCAGCTGGATGGGACAGGGGGACTATGGCTACACCTTC	CASSWMGQGDYGYTF
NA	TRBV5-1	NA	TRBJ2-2	TGCGCCAGCAGCCCCGACAGTAGTCTTACCGGGGAGCTGTTTTTT	CASSPDSSLTGELFF
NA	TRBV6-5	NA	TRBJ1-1	TGTGCCAGCAGTTACCACCGTTTTCCCCTGAACACTGAAGCTTTCTTT	CASSYHRFPLNTEAFF
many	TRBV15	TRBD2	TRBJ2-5	TGTGCCACCTCGTGGACTAGAAGGGAGACCCAGTACTTC	CATSWTRRETQYF
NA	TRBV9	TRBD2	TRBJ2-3	TGTGCCAGCAGCGCTGGACTAGTAGCCGATACGCAGTATTTT	CASSAGLVADTQYF